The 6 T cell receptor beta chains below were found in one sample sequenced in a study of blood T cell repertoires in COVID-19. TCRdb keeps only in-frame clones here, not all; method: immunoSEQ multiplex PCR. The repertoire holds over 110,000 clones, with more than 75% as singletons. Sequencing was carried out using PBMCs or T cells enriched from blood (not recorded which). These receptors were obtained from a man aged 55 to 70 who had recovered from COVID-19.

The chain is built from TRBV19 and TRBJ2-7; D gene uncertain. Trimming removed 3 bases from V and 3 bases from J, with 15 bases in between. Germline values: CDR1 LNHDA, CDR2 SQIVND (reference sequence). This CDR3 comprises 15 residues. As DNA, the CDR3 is TGTGCCAGTAGTATCATGTTGGAGCCAGTCTACGAGCAGTACTTC. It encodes CASSIMLEPVYEQYF. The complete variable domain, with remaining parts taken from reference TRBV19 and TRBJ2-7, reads DGGITQSPKYLFRKEGQNVTLSCEQNLNHDAMYWYRQDPGQGLRLIYYSQIVNDFQKGDIAEGYSVSREKKESFPLTVTSAQKNPTAFYLCASSIMLEPVYEQYFGPGTRLTVT.

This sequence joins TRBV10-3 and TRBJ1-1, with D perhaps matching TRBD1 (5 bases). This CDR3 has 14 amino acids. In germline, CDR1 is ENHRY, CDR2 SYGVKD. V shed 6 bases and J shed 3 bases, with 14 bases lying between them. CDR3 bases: TGTGCCATCAGAGACGGGGGACGGTACACTGAAGCTTTCTTT. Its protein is CAIRDGGRYTEAFF.

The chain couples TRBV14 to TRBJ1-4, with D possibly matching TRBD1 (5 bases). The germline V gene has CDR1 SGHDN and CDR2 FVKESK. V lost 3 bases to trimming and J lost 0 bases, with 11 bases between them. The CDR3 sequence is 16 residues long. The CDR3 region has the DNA TGTGCCAGCAGCCAGGGGCTTCGAGCAACTAATGAAAAACTGTTTTTT. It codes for CASSQGLRATNEKLFF.

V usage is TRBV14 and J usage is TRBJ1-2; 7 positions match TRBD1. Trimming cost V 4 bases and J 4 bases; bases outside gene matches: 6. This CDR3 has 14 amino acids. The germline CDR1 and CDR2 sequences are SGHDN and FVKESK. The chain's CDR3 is CASSPFTGAYGYTF. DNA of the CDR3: TGTGCCAGCAGCCCTTTCACAGGGGCCTATGGCTACACCTTC.

CDR3 DNA: TGTGCCAGCAGCTCCACTCCTCTTCGGGAGACCCAGTACTTC. It translates to CASSSTPLRETQYF. The V gene is TRBV13, the J gene TRBJ2-5; D gene ambiguous. CDR1 PRHDT and CDR2 FYEKMQ come from the germline V gene (reference sequence). Trimming removed 4 bases from V and 5 bases from J, with 14 bases in between. This CDR3 contains 14 residues.

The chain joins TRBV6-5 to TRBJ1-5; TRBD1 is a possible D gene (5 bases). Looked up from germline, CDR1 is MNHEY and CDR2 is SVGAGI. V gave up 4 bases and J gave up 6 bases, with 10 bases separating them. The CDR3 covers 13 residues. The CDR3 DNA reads TGTGCCAGCAGTTCCCAGGGCGGTCAGCCCCAGCATTTT. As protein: CASSSQGGQPQHF.